This TCR beta chain was identified during a study of blood T cell repertoires in COVID-19. Study summary: Sample material is recorded as cDNA or gDNA derived from T cells, B-cell-depleted T cells, or PBMCs.

The table came from immunoSEQ multiplex PCR; TCRdb's copy has only in-frame clones and leaves some out. The profile shows about 360,000 clones, around 87% of them singletons. The CDR3 totals 13 residues. V was shortened by 5 bases and J by 6 bases, with 13 bases between the two germline ends. Germline V gene data show CDR1 as KGHSH and CDR2 as LQKENI. The study drew participants aged about 18 to 90 years from 20 to 30 US areas. In Cohort 3, a recovered donor had either two negative PCRs, clearance, or symptom resolution. The sample was PBMCs or T cells enriched from blood (not recorded which). The receptor was derived from a man aged 25-45 years who had recovered from COVID-19. V is TRBV18 and J is TRBJ1-1; no clear D. As DNA, the CDR3 is TGTGCCAGCTCAAACACAATGCGGGCTGAAGCTTTCTTT. Translation: CASSNTMRAEAFF.